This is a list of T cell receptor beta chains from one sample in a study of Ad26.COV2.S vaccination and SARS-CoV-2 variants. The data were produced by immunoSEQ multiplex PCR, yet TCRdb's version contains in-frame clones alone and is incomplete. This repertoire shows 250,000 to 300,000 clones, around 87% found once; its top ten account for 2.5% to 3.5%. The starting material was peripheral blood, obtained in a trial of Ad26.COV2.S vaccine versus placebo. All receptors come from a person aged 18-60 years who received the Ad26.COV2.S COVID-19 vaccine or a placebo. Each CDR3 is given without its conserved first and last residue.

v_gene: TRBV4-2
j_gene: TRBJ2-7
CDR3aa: ASSPSGRSYEQY

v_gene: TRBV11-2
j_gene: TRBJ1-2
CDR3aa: ASSSTLVYGYT

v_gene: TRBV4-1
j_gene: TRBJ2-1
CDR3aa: ASSLEGGPTGYEQF

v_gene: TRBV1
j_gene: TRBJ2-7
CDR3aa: TSGISDSSLFSSYEQY

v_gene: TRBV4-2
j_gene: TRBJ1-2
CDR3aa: ASSPIRGGPQNYGYT

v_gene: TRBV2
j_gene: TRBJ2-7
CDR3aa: ASMSSSGSYEQY

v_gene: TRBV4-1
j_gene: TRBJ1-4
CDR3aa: ASSQAQTVNEKLF

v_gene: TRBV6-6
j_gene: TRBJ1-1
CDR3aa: ASLPGGIPEAF

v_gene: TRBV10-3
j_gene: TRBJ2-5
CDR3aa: AIRPGQGGETQY

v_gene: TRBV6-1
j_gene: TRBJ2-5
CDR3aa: ASSEAWGKGPETQY

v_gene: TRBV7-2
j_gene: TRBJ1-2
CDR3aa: ASSLEKGGSGYT

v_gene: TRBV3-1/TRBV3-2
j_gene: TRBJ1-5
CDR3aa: ASSQVYSNQPQH

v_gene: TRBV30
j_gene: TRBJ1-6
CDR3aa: AWKMAGGSPLH

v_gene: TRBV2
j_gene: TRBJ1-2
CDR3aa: ASSEAWGEGYT

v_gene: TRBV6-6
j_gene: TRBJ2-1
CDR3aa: ASSYGESSYNEQF

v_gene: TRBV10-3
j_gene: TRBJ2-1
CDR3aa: ASKGRLAGPDNEQF

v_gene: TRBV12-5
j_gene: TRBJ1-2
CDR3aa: ASGLGRGPGQRNGYT

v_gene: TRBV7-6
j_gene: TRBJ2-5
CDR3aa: ASSPRGRGETQY

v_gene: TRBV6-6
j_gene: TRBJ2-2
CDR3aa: ASSSSSGVKTGELF

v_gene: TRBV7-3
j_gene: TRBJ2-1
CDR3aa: ASSPHRWSEQF

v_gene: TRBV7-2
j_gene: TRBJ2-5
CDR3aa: ASSGPGASQETQY

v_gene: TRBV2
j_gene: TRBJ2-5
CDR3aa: ASKESVPETQY

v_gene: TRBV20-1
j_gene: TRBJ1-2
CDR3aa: SASVGGDGYT

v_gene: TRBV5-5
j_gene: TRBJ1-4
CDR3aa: ASSSSGTVGGEKLF

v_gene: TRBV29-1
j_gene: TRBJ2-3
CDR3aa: SVEKLSTDTQY